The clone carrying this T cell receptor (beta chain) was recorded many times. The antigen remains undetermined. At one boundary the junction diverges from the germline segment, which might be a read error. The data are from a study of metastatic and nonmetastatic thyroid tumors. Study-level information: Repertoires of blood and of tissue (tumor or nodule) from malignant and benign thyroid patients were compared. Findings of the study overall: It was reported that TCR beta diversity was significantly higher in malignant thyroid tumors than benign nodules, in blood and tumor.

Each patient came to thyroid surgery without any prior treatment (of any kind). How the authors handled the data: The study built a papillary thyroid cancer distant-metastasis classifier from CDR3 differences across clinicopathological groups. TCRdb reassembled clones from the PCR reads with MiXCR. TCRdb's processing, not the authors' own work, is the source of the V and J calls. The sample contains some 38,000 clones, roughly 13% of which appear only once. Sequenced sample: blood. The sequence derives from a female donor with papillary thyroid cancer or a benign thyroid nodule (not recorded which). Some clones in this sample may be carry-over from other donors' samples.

The CDR3 nucleotides are TGTGCCAGCAGCTTTCAGAGCGGGGTCGATTCTAATTTT. This gives the protein CASSFQSGVDSNF. The chain couples TRBV13 to TRBJ2-3; the match to TRBD2 covers 7 bases. The CDR3 length is 13 residues. Germline CDR1 and CDR2: PRHDT and FYEKMQ (reference sequence). Full variable domain (remainder filled in from reference TRBV13 and TRBJ2-3): AAGVIQSPRHLIKEKRETATLKCYPIPRHDTVYWYQQGPGQDPQFLISFYEKMQSDKGSIPDRFSAQQFSDYHSELNMSSLELGDSALYFCASSFQSGVDSNFGPGTRLTVL.